The 3 T cell receptor beta chains reported below all come from one sample, sequenced in a study of T cell clonality in common variable immunodeficiency. The repertoire was sequenced with immunoSEQ multiplex PCR; TCRdb's copy has only in-frame clones and lacks some. The specimen gives about 52,000 clones without singletons; the ten biggest hold about 1.8%. The sequenced sample consisted of peripheral blood mononuclear cells. These receptors all come from a person between 18 and 75 years old in good health.

This clone was found a few times. The sequence runs out 3 residues before the end of the CDR3; the remainder is reconstructed from the germline J gene. The V gene is TRBV6-2 or TRBV6-3, the J gene TRBJ1-2; perhaps TRBD1 as D (6 bases). The CDR3 length is 16 residues. Germline CDR1 and CDR2: MNHEY and SVGEGT. CDR3 in amino acids: CASSYGVASGGYDYTF. Partial CDR3 DNA: TGTGCCAGCAGTTACGGAGTGGCTAGCGGGGGCTACGAC.

This clone appeared many times. The CDR3 goes on 3 residues after the read ends, and that part is filled in from the germline J gene. The chain recombines TRBV7-6 with TRBJ2-3, with 12 bases fitting TRBD2. V gave up 1 base and J gave up 4 bases; unmatched junction bases: 9. Germline V lookup: CDR1 SGHVS, CDR2 FNYEAQ. The CDR3 spans 18 residues. CDR3 region: CASSLVLAGGLHADTQYF. The covered CDR3 bases are TGTGCCAGCAGCTTAGTGCTAGCGGGGGGGTTACACGCAGATACG. The full variable domain, its missing parts supplied by reference TRBV7-6 and TRBJ2-3, is GAGVSQSPRYKVTKRGQDVALRCDPISGHVSLYWYRQALGQGPEFLTYFNYEAQQDKSGLPNDRFSAERPEGSISTLTIQRTEQRDSAMYRCASSLVLAGGLHADTQYFGPGTRLTVL.

About this clone: Read data end 3 residues before the CDR3 end; the end is taken from the germline J gene. This sequence joins TRBV7-2 and TRBJ2-4, with 7 bases aligning to TRBD1. Germline assignment: CDR1 SGHTA and CDR2 FQGNSA. The CDR3 loop spans 14 amino acids. Partial CDR3 DNA: TGTGCCAGCAGCTTAGAGGGGGCGCGTAATGGT. Protein product: CASSLEGARNG. The whole CDR3 sequence reads CASSLEGARNGQYF.